A single sample gave rise to the 11 T cell receptor beta chains below, sequenced in a study of blood T cells in healthy people across ages. Together with a sample-barcoded 5' primer, a J-beta primer mix was included in a second PCR lasting roughly 6 to 12 cycles. Each CDR3 protein gets one entry after TCRdb re-called the 5' RACE reads with MiXCR. The sample yields more than 650,000 distinct CDR3 sequences, approximately 53% seen once. Sequenced material: blood. The source of these receptors is an elderly man in good health.

A few counts support this clonotype. The rearrangement joins TRBV27 to TRBJ2-5, with D tentatively TRBD2 (5 bases). V lost 3 bases and J 5 bases, leaving 16 bases between the germline ends. CDR1 and CDR2 from the germline V gene are MNHEY and SMNVEV (reference sequence). The CDR3 extends over 15 amino acids. CDR3 nucleotide sequence: TGTGCCAGCAGTTTCCGTCCGGGATTTCAGGAGACCCAGTACTTC. Translation: CASSFRPGFQETQYF.

There are a few counts of this clonotype. The chain couples TRBV27 to TRBJ2-4; either TRBD1 or TRBD2 may supply D (6 bases each). CDR1 and CDR2 from the germline V gene are MNHEY and SMNVEV (reference sequence). V was cut by 3 bases and J by 0 bases, with 18 bases left in between. The length of the CDR3 is 18 residues. The CDR3: CASSFRGGQYTAKNIQYF. The CDR3 DNA follows: TGTGCCAGCAGTTTTAGGGGAGGACAGTATACAGCCAAAAACATTCAGTACTTC.

The rearrangement uses TRBV20-1 and TRBJ2-3, with D possibly being TRBD2 (6 bases). Germline V gene lookup returns CDR1 DFQATT and CDR2 SNEGSKA (reference sequence). CDR3 length: 15 residues. V dropped 5 bases and J dropped 0 bases, with 15 bases sitting between them. The CDR3 DNA reads TGCAGTGCTTCCCCCGGCGGGGTTAGCACAGATACGCAGTATTTT. Protein: CSASPGGVSTDTQYF.

This chain joins TRBV12-3 or TRBV12-4 and TRBJ2-1; tentative D call: TRBD1 (6 bases). This CDR3 is built from 15 residues. The germline V and J ends were trimmed by 3 bases and 0 bases, with 9 bases remaining between them. CDR3 amino acids: CASSFRGNSYNEQFF. The DNA of the CDR3 is TGTGCCAGCAGTTTTAGGGGGAACTCCTACAATGAGCAGTTCTTC.

The gene calls are TRBV2 and TRBJ2-1, with D perhaps matching TRBD1 or TRBD2 (6 bases each). Trimming took 3 bases from V and 2 from J, leaving 11 bases between them. This CDR3 is built from 15 residues. Germline lookup yields CDR1 SNHLY and CDR2 FYNNEI. In DNA form, the CDR3 reads TGTGCCAGCAGTGACCCAGGGGAGGCCTACAATGAGCAGTTCTTC. Translated: CASSDPGEAYNEQFF.

The chain employs TRBV27 and TRBJ2-2; 9 positions agree with TRBD1. The CDR3 is made up of 16 amino acids. The germline V gene encodes CDR1 MNHEY and CDR2 SMNVEV (reference sequence). V dropped 8 bases and J dropped 3; count of bases not matched to a gene: 10. As DNA, the CDR3 is TGTGCCAGCGGAGCCCTAGACAGGGGGTACACCGGGGAGCTGTTTTTT. This gives the protein CASGALDRGYTGELFF.

V and J are TRBV2 and TRBJ2-7; 16 bases map to TRBD2. Losses at the gene ends were 4 bases for V and 0 bases for J; bases not matched to a gene: 3. CDR1 and CDR2 (germline): SNHLY, FYNNEI. CDR3 length: 17 residues. As DNA, the CDR3 is TGTGCCAGCAGTGCGGGACTAGCGGGAGGGATCTCCTACGAGCAGTACTTC. Protein: CASSAGLAGGISYEQYF.

The chain recombines TRBV6-1 with TRBJ2-3; 8 bases agree with TRBD2. The ends lost 4 bases at V and 3 bases at J; junction bases unmatched: 9. In germline, CDR1 is MNHNS, CDR2 SASEGT. The CDR3 runs 16 residues. CDR3 amino acids: CASSAFSGSVTDTQYF. The CDR3 DNA reads TGTGCCAGCAGTGCCTTCAGCGGGAGTGTAACAGATACGCAGTATTTT.

This clonotype showed up just a few times. The rearrangement uses TRBV20-1 and TRBJ2-1; the D is unclear. Trimming removed 7 bases at V and 0 bases at J, with 7 bases between. The CDR3 is made up of 12 amino acids. Germline CDR1 is DFQATT and CDR2 is SNEGSKA (reference sequence). The CDR3: CSGEGSYNEQFF. In DNA, the CDR3 is TGCAGTGGGGAAGGCTCCTACAATGAGCAGTTCTTC.

The chain links TRBV29-1 to TRBJ2-1; TRBD1 might be the D (6 bases). Trimming pared 7 bases from V and 8 bases from J, leaving 24 bases between. The CDR3 has 15 residues. Germline loops: CDR1 SQVTM, CDR2 ANQGSEA. CDR3: CSATLQGVKIDEQFF. In DNA, the CDR3 is TGCAGCGCCACTTTACAGGGTGTTAAAATAGATGAGCAGTTCTTC.

This sequence joins TRBV7-3 and TRBJ2-2; 10 bases are shared with TRBD2. The length of the CDR3 is 16 residues. The germline V gene encodes CDR1 SGHTA and CDR2 FQGTGA. With V trimmed by 5 bases and J by 4 bases, 7 bases remained unmatched. The DNA for the CDR3 is TGTGCCAGCAGCCCCCCTAGCGGGAGAACCACCGGGGAGCTGTTTTTT. Translated, it gives CASSPPSGRTTGELFF. Drawing the rest from reference TRBV7-3 and TRBJ2-2, the complete variable domain is GAGVSQTPSNKVTEKGKYVELRCDPISGHTALYWYRQSLGQGPEFLIYFQGTGAADDSGLPNDRFFAVRPEGSVSTLKIQRTERGDSAVYLCASSPPSGRTTGELFFGEGSRLTVL.